This TCR beta chain was identified during a study of T-cell memory formation after mild COVID-19. For the study at large: TCR clusters largely stayed donor specific. Overall study results and limits: From day 15 to 85, contracting clones were balanced between CD4 and CD8, whereas later expanders leaned toward CD4+. Researchers found some responding clones in pre-infection memory, a sign that cross-reactive memory joined. For contracting clones, CD4+ ones sat mainly in CM and EM, CD8+ in EMRA.

TCRdb ran MiXCR on the 5' RACE reads and lists one entry per CDR3 protein. The data show roughly 40,000 distinct CDR3 sequences, around 6.3% seen once. Concerning this clonotype: Its antigen is currently unknown.

The CDR3 runs to 21 residues. V dropped 6 bases and J dropped 0; count of bases not matched to a gene: 17. The sample comprised PBMCs or a T cell subset sorted from them (not recorded which). This chain connects TRBV12-3 or TRBV12-4 to TRBJ2-7, with 16 bases fitting TRBD2. The receptor was isolated from an adult who had mild COVID-19 (a few samples of this study predate the infection). Cell type and time point are not known. The CDR3 loop reads CASRLGRTGTSGREVSYEQYF. The CDR3 nucleotides are TGTGCCAGCAGACTCGGACGGACAGGGACTAGCGGGAGGGAAGTCTCCTACGAGCAGTACTTC.